The clone carrying this TCR beta chain appeared many times. This entry belongs to a study of blood T cell repertoires in COVID-19. In the original workflow: Amplification from reference gene primers served as the basis for estimated nucleated cell counts. Profiled with immunoSEQ multiplex PCR; TCRdb holds only in-frame clones, not every one. V and J calls and clone size are as listed in that table; D and trimming were resolved from the DNA. The table shows some 240,000 clones, with around 84% occurring only once. This CDR3 is 13 amino acids long. CDR1 is SGHRS, CDR2 YFSETQ, per germline. Trimming cost V 3 bases and J 4 bases, with 10 bases left between them.

The V call is TRBV5-1, the J call TRBJ2-5; D may be TRBD2 (5 bases). The sample consisted of PBMCs or T cells enriched from blood (not recorded which). The origin of this receptor is a woman between 45 and 65 years old who had been exposed to COVID-19. The CDR3 nucleotides read TGCGCCAGCAGCTCGGACTGGCTAGAGACCCAGTACTTC. This gives the protein CASSSDWLETQYF.